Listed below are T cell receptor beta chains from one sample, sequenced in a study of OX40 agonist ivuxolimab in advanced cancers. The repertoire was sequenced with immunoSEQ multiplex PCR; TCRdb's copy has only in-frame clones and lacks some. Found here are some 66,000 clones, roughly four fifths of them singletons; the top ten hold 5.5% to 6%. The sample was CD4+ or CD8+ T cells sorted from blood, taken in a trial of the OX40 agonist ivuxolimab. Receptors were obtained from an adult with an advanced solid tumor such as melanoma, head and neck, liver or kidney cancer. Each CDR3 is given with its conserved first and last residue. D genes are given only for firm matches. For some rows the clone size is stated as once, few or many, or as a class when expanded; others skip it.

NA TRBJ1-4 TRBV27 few TGTGCCAGCAGTTTAACCGTCACAACTAATGAAAAACTGTTTTTT CASSLTVTTNEKLFF
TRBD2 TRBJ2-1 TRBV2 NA TGTGCCAGCAGAACCACACTAGCGGGGGGTAAGCAGTTCTTC CASRTTLAGGKQFF
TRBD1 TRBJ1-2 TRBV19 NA TGTGCCAGTAGTCTCGTGGACAGGGTCTATGGCTACACCTTC CASSLVDRVYGYTF
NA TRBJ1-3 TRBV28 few TGTGCCAGCAGTTCATACACGCTAGAGAGTGGAAACACCATATATTTT CASSSYTLESGNTIYF
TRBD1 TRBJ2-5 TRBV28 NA TGTGCCAGCAGTTCAACAGGGGGAGTGGGAGAGACCCAGTACTTC CASSSTGGVGETQYF
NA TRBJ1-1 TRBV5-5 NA TGTGCCAGCAGCCCCCTCGGGACATCAATCCCGGCAGCTTTCTTT CASSPLGTSIPAAFF
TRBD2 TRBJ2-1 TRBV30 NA TGTGCCTGGAGTGTCCTAGCGGGAGTTGGGTATGAGCAGTTCTTC CAWSVLAGVGYEQFF
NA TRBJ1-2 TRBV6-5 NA TGTGCCAGCAGTTACGGGGGTTTTGGTGGCTACACCTTC CASSYGGFGGYTF
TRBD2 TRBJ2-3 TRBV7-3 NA TGTGCCAGCAGCTCTCCGGGACTAGAAACAGATACGCAGTATTTT CASSSPGLETDTQYF
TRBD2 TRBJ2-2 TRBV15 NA TGTGCCACCAGCAAACTAGCGGGGAACACCGGGGAGCTGTTTTTT CATSKLAGNTGELFF
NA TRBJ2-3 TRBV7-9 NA TGTGCCAGCAGCGGTGATACATATACGCAGTATTTT CASSGDTYTQYF
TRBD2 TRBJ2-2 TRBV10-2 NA TGCGCCAGCAGTGACCAACTAGCGAGTAGGGGATATGGGGAGCTGTTTTTT CASSDQLASRGYGELFF
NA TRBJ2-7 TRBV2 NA TGTGCCAGCAGTGAAGGGGACGGATGGGGGCCTGAGCAGTACTTC CASSEGDGWGPEQYF
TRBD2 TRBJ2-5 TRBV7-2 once TGTGCCAGCAGCTTCATGGCGGGAGGGCCTGAGACCCAGTACTTC CASSFMAGGPETQYF
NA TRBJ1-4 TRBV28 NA TGTGCCAGCAGTTTTGGGGGGGCAGGTGATGAAAAACTGTTTTTT CASSFGGAGDEKLFF
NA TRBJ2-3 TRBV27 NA TGTGCCAGCAGTTCGTTGGGGTTCAGTGATACGCAGTATTTT CASSSLGFSDTQYF
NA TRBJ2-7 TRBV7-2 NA TGTGCCAGCAGCAGCTATCTCAACGAGCAGTACTTC CASSSYLNEQYF
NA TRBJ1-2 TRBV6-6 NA TGTGCCAGCAGTCCCCGGGGAGTGGACCGCTATGGCTACACCTTC CASSPRGVDRYGYTF
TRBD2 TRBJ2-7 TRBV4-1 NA TGCGCCAGCAGCCAAGTTGTGTCTAGCGGGAGTACCGAGCAGTACTTC CASSQVVSSGSTEQYF
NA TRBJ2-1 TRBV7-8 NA TGTGCCAGCAGCTCAGAGGACTGGAGCTCCTACAATGAGCAGTTCTTC CASSSEDWSSYNEQFF
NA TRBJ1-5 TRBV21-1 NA TGTGCCAGCAGCAAAAGTACTGCCGGGACAGCATATAGCAATCAGCCCCAGCATTTT CASSKSTAGTAYSNQPQHF
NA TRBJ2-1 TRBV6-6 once TGTGCCAGCAGTTACCCTGACAAGAACAATGAGCAGTTCTTC CASSYPDKNNEQFF
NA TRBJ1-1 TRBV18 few TGTGCCAGCTCACCTACCGCAGGGGACACTGAAGCTTTCTTT CASSPTAGDTEAFF
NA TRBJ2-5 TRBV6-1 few TGTGCCAGCAGTGAATCGTGGACGGATCAAGAGACCCAGTACTTC CASSESWTDQETQYF
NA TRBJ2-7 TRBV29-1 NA TGCAGCGTTGGGCAGGTCTACGAGCAGTACTTC CSVGQVYEQYF
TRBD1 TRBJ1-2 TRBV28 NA TGTGCCAGCACGCCGGGACAGAACTATGGCTACACCTTC CASTPGQNYGYTF